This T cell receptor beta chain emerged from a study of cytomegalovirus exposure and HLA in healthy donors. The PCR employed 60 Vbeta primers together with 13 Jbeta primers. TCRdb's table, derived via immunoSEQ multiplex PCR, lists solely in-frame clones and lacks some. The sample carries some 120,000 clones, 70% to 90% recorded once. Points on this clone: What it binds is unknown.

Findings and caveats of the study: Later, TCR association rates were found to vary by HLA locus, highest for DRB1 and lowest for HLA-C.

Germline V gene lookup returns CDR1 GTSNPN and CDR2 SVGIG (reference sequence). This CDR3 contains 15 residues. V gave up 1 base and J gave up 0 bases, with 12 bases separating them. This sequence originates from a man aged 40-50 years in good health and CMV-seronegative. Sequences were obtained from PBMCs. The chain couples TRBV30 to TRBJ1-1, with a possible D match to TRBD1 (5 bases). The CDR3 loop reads CAWSARRQLNTEAFF. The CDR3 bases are TGTGCCTGGAGTGCCAGGAGACAGTTGAACACTGAAGCTTTCTTT.